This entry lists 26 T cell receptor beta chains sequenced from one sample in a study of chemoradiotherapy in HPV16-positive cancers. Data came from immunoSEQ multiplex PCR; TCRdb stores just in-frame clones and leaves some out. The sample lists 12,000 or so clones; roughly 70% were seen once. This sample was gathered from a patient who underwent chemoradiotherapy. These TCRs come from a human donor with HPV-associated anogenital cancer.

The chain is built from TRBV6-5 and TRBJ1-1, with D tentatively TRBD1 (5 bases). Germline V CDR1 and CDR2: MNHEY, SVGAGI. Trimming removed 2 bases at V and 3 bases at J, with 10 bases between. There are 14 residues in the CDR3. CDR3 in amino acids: CASSYGGWDTEAFF. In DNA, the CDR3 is TGTGCCAGCAGTTACGGGGGGTGGGACACTGAAGCTTTCTTT.

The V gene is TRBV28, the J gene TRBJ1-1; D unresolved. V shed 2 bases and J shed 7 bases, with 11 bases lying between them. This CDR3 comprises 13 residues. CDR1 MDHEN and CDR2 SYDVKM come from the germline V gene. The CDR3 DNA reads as TGTGCCAGCAGTTTAGGGAAATCCAATGAAGCTTTCTTT. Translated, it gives CASSLGKSNEAFF. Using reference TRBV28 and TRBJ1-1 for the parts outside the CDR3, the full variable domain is DVKVTQSSRYLVKRTGEKVFLECVQDMDHENMFWYRQDPGLGLRLIYFSYDVKMKEKGDIPEGYSVSREKKERFSLILESASTNQTSMYLCASSLGKSNEAFFGQGTRLTVV.

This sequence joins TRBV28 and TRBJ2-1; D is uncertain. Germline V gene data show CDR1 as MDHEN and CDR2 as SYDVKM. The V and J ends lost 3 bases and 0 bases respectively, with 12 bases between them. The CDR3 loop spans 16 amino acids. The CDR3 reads CASSFAGKSSYNEQFF. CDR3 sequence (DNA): TGTGCCAGCAGTTTTGCCGGAAAGAGCTCCTACAATGAGCAGTTCTTC.

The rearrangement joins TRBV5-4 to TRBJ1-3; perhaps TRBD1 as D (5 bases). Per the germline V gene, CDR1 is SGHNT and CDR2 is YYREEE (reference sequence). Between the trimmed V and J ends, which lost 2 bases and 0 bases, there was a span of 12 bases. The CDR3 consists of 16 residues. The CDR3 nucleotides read TGTGCCAGCAGCTTTGGGGACGGGAGCTCTGGAAACACCATATATTTT. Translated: CASSFGDGSSGNTIYF.

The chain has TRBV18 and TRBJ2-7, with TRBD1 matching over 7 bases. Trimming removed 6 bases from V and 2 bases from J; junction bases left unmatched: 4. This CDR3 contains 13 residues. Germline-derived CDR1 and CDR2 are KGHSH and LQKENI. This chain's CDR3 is CASSPGTAYEQYF. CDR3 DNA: TGTGCCAGCTCGCCGGGGACAGCCTACGAGCAGTACTTC.

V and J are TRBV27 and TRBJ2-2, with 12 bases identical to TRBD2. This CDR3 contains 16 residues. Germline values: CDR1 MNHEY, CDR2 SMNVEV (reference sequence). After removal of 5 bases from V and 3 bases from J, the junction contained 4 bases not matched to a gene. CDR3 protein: CASSLRLAGDTGELFF. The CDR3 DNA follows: TGTGCCAGCAGTCTGCGACTAGCGGGAGACACCGGGGAGCTGTTTTTT.

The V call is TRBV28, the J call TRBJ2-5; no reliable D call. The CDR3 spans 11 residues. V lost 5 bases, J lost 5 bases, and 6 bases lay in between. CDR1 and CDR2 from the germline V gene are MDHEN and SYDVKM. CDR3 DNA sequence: TGTGCCAGCAGTCTCTTGGAGACCCAGTACTTC. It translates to CASSLLETQYF.

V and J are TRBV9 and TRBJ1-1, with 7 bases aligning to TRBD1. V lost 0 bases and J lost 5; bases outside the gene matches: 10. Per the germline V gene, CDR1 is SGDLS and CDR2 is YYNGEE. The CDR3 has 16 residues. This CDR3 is CASSVDHRQGGTEAFF. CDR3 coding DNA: TGTGCCAGCAGCGTAGACCACCGACAGGGTGGAACTGAAGCTTTCTTT.

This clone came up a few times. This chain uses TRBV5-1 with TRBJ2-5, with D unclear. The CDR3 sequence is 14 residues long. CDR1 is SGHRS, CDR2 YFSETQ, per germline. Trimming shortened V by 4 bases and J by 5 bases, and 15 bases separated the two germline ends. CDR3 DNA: TGCGCCAGCAGCCTTGAGCCCCCCTGGGAGACCCAGTACTTC. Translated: CASSLEPPWETQYF.

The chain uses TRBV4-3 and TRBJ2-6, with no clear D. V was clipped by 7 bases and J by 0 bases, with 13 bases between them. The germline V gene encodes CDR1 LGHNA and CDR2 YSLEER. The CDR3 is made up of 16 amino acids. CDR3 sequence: CASTQDAISGANVLTF. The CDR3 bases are TGCGCCAGCACCCAGGACGCCATCTCTGGGGCCAACGTCCTGACTTTC.

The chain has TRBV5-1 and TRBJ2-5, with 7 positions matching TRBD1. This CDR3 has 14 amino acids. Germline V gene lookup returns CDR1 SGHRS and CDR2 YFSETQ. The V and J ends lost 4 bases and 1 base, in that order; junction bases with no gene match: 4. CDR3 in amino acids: CASSPGQIQETQYF. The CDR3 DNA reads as TGCGCCAGCAGCCCGGGACAGATCCAAGAGACCCAGTACTTC.

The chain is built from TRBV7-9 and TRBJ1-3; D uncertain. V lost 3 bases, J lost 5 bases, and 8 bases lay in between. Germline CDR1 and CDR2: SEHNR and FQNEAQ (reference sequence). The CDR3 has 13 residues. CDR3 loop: CASSLVGRNTIYF. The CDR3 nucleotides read TGTGCCAGCAGCTTGGTAGGGAGAAACACCATATATTTT.

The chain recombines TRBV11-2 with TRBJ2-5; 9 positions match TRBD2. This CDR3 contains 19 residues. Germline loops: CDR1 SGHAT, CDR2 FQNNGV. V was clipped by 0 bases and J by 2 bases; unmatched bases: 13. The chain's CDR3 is CASSLDMVAGAPNQETQYF. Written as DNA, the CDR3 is TGTGCCAGCAGCTTAGATATGGTAGCGGGAGCCCCTAATCAAGAGACCCAGTACTTC.

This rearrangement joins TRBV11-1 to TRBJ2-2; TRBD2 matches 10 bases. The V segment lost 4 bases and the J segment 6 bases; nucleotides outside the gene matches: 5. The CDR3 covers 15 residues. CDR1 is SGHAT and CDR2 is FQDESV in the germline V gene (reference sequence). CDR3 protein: CASSSGLAVPGELFF. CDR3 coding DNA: TGTGCCAGCAGCTCCGGACTAGCGGTTCCCGGGGAGCTGTTTTTT.

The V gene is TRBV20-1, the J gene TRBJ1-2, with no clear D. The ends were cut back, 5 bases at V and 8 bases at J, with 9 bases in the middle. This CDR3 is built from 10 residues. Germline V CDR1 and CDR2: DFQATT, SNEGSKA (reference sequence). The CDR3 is CSALLWGYTF. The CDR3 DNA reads TGCAGTGCTCTCCTATGGGGCTACACCTTC.

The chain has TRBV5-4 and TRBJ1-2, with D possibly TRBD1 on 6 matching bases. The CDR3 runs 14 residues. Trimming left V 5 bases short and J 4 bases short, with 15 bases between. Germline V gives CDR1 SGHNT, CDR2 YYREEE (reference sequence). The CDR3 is CASSPGVGGYGYTF. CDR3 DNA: TGTGCCAGCAGTCCAGGGGTGGGAGGCTATGGCTACACCTTC.

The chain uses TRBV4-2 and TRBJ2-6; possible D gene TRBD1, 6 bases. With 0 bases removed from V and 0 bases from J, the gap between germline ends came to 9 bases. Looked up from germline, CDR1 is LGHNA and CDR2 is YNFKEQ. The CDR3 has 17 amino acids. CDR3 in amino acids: CASSQEDSSSGANVLTF. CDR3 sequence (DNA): TGTGCCAGCAGCCAAGAGGACAGTAGCTCTGGGGCCAACGTCCTGACTTTC.

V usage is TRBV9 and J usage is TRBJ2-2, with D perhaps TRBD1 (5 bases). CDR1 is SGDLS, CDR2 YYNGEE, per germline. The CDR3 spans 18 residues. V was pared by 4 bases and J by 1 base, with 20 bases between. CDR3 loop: CASSTQPQGYGNTGELFF. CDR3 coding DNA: TGTGCCAGCAGCACTCAACCCCAGGGTTACGGGAACACCGGGGAGCTGTTTTTT.

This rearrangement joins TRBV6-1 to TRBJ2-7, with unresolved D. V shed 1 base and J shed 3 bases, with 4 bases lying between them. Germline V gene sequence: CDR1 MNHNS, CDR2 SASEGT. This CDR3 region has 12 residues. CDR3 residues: CASSEGYYEQYF. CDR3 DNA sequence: TGTGCCAGCAGTGAAGGGTACTACGAGCAGTACTTC.

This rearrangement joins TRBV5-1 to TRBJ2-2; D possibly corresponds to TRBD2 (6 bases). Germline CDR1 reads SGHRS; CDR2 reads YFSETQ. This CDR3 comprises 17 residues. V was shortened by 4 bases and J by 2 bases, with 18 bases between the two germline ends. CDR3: CASSGAGTVTNTGELFF. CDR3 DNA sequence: TGCGCCAGCAGCGGTGCCGGGACTGTAACTAACACCGGGGAGCTGTTTTTT.

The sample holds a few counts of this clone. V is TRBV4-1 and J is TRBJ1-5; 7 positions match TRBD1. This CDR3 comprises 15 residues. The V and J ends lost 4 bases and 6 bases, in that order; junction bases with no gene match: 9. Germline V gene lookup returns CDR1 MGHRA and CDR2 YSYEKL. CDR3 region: CASSPGKGASQPQHF. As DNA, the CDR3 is TGCGCCAGCAGCCCTGGGAAGGGGGCGTCTCAGCCCCAGCATTTT.

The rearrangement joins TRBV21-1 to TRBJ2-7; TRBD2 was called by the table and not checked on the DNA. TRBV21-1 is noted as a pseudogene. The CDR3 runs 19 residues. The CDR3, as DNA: TGTGCCAGCAGCAAGAAAAGACTAAGGACTGCGCCCGAGGACTACGAGCAGTACTTC. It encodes CASSKKRLRTAPEDYEQYF.

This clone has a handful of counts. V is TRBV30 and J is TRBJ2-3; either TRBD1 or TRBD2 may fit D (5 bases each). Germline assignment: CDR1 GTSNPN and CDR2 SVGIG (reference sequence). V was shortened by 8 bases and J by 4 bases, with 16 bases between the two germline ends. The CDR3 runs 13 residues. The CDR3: CAGESEGPDTQYF. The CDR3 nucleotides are TGTGCCGGGGAGAGTGAGGGGCCAGATACGCAGTATTTT.

CDR3 loop: CASGGVHQETQYF. The CDR3 coding sequence is TGTGCCAGCGGGGGGGTCCATCAAGAGACCCAGTACTTC. The rearrangement joins TRBV2 to TRBJ2-5; 7 nucleotides align to TRBD2. Germline loops: CDR1 SNHLY, CDR2 FYNNEI. The V gene end was trimmed by 8 bases and the J gene end by 2 bases; junction bases not matched to a gene: 5. The CDR3 sequence is 13 residues long.

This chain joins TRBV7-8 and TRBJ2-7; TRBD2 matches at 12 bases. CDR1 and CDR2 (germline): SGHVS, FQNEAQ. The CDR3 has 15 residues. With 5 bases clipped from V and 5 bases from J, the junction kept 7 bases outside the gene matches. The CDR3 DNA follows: TGTGCCAGCAGCCCGACTAGCGGGAGTATCCACGAGCAGTACTTC. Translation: CASSPTSGSIHEQYF.

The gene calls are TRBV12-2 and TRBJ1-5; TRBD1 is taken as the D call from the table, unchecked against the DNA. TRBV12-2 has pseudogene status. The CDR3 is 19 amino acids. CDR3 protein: CASRSPIDPRTGGNQPQHF. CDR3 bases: TGTGCAAGTCGCTCCCCAATCGACCCCAGGACAGGAGGCAATCAGCCCCAGCATTTT.